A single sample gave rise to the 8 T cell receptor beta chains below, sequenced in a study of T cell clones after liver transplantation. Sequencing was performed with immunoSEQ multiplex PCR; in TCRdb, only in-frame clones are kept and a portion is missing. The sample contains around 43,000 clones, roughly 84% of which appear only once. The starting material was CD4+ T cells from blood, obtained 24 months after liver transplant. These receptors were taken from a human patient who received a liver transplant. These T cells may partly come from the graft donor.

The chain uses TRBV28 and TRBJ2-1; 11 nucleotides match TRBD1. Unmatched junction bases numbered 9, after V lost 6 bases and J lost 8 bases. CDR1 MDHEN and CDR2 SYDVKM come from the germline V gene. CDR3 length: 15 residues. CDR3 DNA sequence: TGTGCCAGCAGCCTCGGGACAGGGGGTAAGGATGAGCAGTTCTTC. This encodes CASSLGTGGKDEQFF.

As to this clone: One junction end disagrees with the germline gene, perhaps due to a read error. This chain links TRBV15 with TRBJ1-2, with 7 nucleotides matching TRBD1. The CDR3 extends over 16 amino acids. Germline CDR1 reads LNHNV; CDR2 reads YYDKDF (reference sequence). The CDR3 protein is CATSDIRNRGGYGHTF. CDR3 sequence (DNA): TGTGCCACCAGCGACATACGCAACAGGGGCGGCTATGGCCACACCTTC.

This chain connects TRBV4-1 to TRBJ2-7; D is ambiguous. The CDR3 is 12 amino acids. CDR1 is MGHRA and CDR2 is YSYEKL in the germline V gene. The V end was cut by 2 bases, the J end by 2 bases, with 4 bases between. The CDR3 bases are TGCGCCAGCAGCCAACAGACCTACGAGCAGTACTTC. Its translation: CASSQQTYEQYF.

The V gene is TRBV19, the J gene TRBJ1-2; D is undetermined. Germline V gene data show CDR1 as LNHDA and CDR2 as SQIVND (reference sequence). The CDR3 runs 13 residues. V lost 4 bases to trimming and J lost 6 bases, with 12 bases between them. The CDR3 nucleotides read TGTGCCAGTAGTACTGATGCTATCCATGGCTACACCTTC. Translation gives CASSTDAIHGYTF. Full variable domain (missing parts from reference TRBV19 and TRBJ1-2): DGGITQSPKYLFRKEGQNVTLSCEQNLNHDAMYWYRQDPGQGLRLIYYSQIVNDFQKGDIAEGYSVSREKKESFPLTVTSAQKNPTAFYLCASSTDAIHGYTFGSGTRLTVV.

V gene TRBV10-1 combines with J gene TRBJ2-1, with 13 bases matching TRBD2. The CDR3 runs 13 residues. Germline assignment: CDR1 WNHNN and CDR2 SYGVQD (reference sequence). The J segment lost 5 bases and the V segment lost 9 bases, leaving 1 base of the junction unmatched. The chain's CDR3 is CARGLAGNNEQFF. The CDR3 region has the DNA TGCGCCAGGGGACTAGCGGGAAACAATGAGCAGTTCTTC.

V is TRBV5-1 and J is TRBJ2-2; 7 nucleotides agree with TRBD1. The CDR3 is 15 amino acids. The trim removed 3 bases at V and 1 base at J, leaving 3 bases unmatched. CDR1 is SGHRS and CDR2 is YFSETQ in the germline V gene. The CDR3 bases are TGCGCCAGCAGCTGGACAGGTCTGAACACCGGGGAGCTGTTTTTT. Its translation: CASSWTGLNTGELFF.

CDR3 sequence: CSAGDEKLFF. The CDR3 DNA is TGCAGTGCTGGGGATGAAAAACTGTTTTTT. This chain joins TRBV20-1 and TRBJ1-4; no firm D call. V lost 5 bases to trimming and J lost 6 bases, with 4 bases between them. The CDR3 runs to 10 residues. Germline CDR1 DFQATT, CDR2 SNEGSKA (reference sequence).

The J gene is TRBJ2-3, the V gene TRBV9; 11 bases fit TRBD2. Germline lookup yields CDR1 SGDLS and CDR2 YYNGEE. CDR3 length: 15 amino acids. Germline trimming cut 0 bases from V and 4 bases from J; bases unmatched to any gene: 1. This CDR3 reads CASSVASGGPDTQYF. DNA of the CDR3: TGTGCCAGCAGCGTAGCTAGCGGGGGGCCAGATACGCAGTATTTT. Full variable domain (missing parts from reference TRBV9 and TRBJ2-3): DSGVTQTPKHLITATGQRVTLRCSPRSGDLSVYWYQQSLDQGLQFLIQYYNGEERAKGNILERFSAQQFPDLHSELNLSSLELGDSALYFCASSVASGGPDTQYFGPGTRLTVL.